A single sample gave rise to the 16 T cell receptor beta chains below, sequenced in a study of control samples from healthy donors and cancer patients (TCRdb year 2020). The library was obtained by the immunoSEQ multiplex PCR assay. TCRdb limited this immuneACCESS table to in-frame rearrangements with V and J called. A share of clones is missing; checked studies link under half to unresolved V genes, and the rest is unexplained. The table for this sample lists some 99,000 clones; 85% to 90% of them were counted only once. Roughly a sixth of the sample is in the top ten clones. The sample consisted of blood. The receptors originated from a woman aged 45 to 65 in good health.

This clone occurred once. The chain has TRBV6-6 and TRBJ1-1, with D maybe TRBD1 (5 bases). V lost 5 bases, J lost 1 base, and 11 bases lay in between. This CDR3 contains 14 residues. Germline V gives CDR1 MNHNY, CDR2 SVGAGI (reference sequence). This CDR3 reads CASSPQERNTEAFF. CDR3 nucleotides: TGTGCCAGCAGTCCACAGGAAAGGAACACTGAAGCTTTCTTT.

The genes are TRBV5-6 and TRBJ1-2; D might be TRBD1 (5 bases). The CDR3 runs 16 residues. Trimming pared 7 bases from V and 5 bases from J, leaving 24 bases between. CDR1 SGHDT and CDR2 YYEEEE come from the germline V gene. The CDR3 sequence is CASSSGRLGEGYGYTF. CDR3 sequence (DNA): TGTGCCAGCTCCTCCGGGAGATTAGGGGAAGGATATGGCTACACCTTC.

This sequence joins TRBV11-3 and TRBJ2-7; D possibly corresponds to TRBD2 (5 bases). V was pared by 5 bases and J by 0 bases, with 26 bases between. The CDR3 spans 19 residues. Germline-derived CDR1 and CDR2 are SGHNT and YENEEA. The CDR3 DNA sequence: TGTGCCAGCAGCCGACCGAGCGGCCCCCTCCACTTAATCTCCTACGAGCAGTACGTC. It is translated as CASSRPSGPLHLISYEQYV.

J is TRBJ1-6 and V is TRBV9; D remains unclear. Trimming took off 1 base at V and 5 bases at J, with 7 bases between the two ends. Germline-derived CDR1 and CDR2 are SGDLS and YYNGEE. There are 14 residues in the CDR3. The CDR3 loop reads CASSVRVDNSPLHF. DNA for the CDR3: TGTGCCAGCAGCGTACGGGTCGATAATTCACCCCTCCACTTT.

The chain is built from TRBV7-8 and TRBJ2-3, with unresolved D. Per germline, CDR1 SGHVS and CDR2 FQNEAQ. V was clipped by 2 bases and J by 3 bases, with 15 bases between them. This CDR3 contains 16 residues. The CDR3 here is CASSLNERWWTDTQYF. The CDR3 DNA follows: TGTGCCAGCAGCTTAAATGAAAGGTGGTGGACAGATACGCAGTATTTT.

This clone was picked up a small number of times. The chain employs TRBV7-9 and TRBJ1-1; 10 nucleotides match TRBD1. The CDR3 consists of 16 residues. Trimming at V came to 5 bases and at J to 0 bases, leaving 6 bases not matched to a gene. CDR1 and CDR2 (germline): SEHNR, FQNEAQ (reference sequence). CDR3 region: CASSPDRGPLNTEAFF. CDR3 nucleotide sequence: TGTGCCAGCAGCCCCGACAGGGGGCCACTGAACACTGAAGCTTTCTTT.

The chain couples TRBV11-2 to TRBJ2-5; 8 bases agree with TRBD2. Trimming cost V 0 bases and J 6 bases; bases outside gene matches: 12. The CDR3 totals 17 residues. CDR1 is SGHAT, CDR2 FQNNGV, per germline. CDR3: CASSLDPTSGTRQTQYF. CDR3 bases: TGTGCCAGCAGCTTAGACCCCACTAGCGGAACTAGGCAGACCCAGTACTTC.

CDR3 DNA sequence: TGTGCCAGCAGGATAGGAGCTGGGGCCAACTACGAGCAGTACTTC. It specifies CASRIGAGANYEQYF. The gene calls are TRBV11-2 and TRBJ2-7, with D tentatively TRBD1 (5 bases). V lost 6 bases and J 3 bases, leaving 18 bases between the germline ends. Looked up from germline, CDR1 is SGHAT and CDR2 is FQNNGV. This CDR3 has 15 amino acids.

This clone showed up just once. The J gene is TRBJ1-2, the V gene TRBV20-1; D gene uncertain. The length of the CDR3 is 11 residues. V was pared by 2 bases and J by 7 bases, with 8 bases between. Per the germline V gene, CDR1 is DFQATT and CDR2 is SNEGSKA (reference sequence). The CDR3 bases are TGCAGTGCTAGACGGCCCCGTGGCTACACCTTC. Its translation is CSARRPRGYTF.

V usage is TRBV3-1 (or the pseudogene TRBV3-2) and J usage is TRBJ1-1; D is uncertain. The CDR3 consists of 13 residues. In germline, CDR1 is LGHDT, CDR2 YNNKEL (reference sequence). Trimming removed 1 base from V and 1 base from J, with 4 bases in between. The chain's CDR3 is CASSQGQNTEAFF. In DNA form, the CDR3 reads TGTGCCAGCAGCCAAGGCCAGAACACTGAAGCTTTCTTT.

J is TRBJ2-1 and V is TRBV11-3; 14 positions match TRBD2. This CDR3 is built from 14 residues. Trimming cost V 5 bases and J 11 bases; bases outside gene matches: 5. The germline gives CDR1 SGHNT, CDR2 YENEEA. Here the CDR3 reads CASSGRTSGRKQFF. DNA of the CDR3: TGTGCCAGCAGCGGACGGACTAGCGGGAGGAAGCAGTTCTTC.

This clone has only one observation. The chain combines TRBV29-1 with TRBJ2-1, with D perhaps TRBD1 or TRBD2 (5 bases each). The ends were cut back, 8 bases at V and 9 bases at J, with 17 bases in the middle. The CDR3 runs to 12 residues. Germline values: CDR1 SQVTM, CDR2 ANQGSEA. The CDR3 nucleotides are TGCAGCTTAACCGAGGGGCGCGGTGAGCAGTTCTTC. Protein: CSLTEGRGEQFF.

V usage is TRBV5-5 and J usage is TRBJ2-5; either TRBD1 or TRBD2 may fit D (6 bases each). From germline, CDR1 is SGHKS and CDR2 YYEKEE (reference sequence). Trimming shortened V by 1 base and J by 5 bases, and 12 bases separated the two germline ends. The CDR3 length is 14 residues. CDR3 sequence: CASSLYGGRETQYF. The CDR3 DNA reads TGTGCCAGCAGCTTGTACGGGGGCCGGGAGACCCAGTACTTC.

This chain connects TRBV6-2 or TRBV6-3 to TRBJ1-2, with 7 bases aligning to TRBD1. CDR3 length: 14 residues. Germline loops: CDR1 MNHEY, CDR2 SVGEGT. Trimming at V came to 2 bases and at J to 5 bases, leaving 5 bases not matched to a gene. The CDR3 region has the DNA TGTGCCAGCAGTTACGGGACAGATCGTTATGGCTACACCTTC. Encoded protein: CASSYGTDRYGYTF.

This chain connects TRBV14 to TRBJ1-3; D uncertain. V gave up 4 bases and J gave up 0 bases, with 13 bases separating them. CDR3 length equals 16 residues. The germline V gene encodes CDR1 SGHDN and CDR2 FVKESK. The CDR3 bases are TGTGCCAGCAGCCCTTTACGGTGGTACTCTGGAAACACCATATATTTT. It codes for CASSPLRWYSGNTIYF.

This chain connects TRBV21-1 to TRBJ1-1; TRBD1, the table's D call, was not compared with the DNA. TRBV21-1 is given as a pseudogene. CDR3 length: 14 amino acids. Written as DNA, the CDR3 is TGTGCCAGCAGCATTCGGACAGAGGGAAGTGAAGCTTTCTTT. Its protein is CASSIRTEGSEAFF.